The 23 T cell receptor beta chains below were found in one sample sequenced in a study of molecular identifiers for immune sequencing clone quantification. TCRdb redid the calling of the PCR reads with MiXCR, one entry per CDR3 protein. The table has roughly 50,000 distinct CDR3 sequences, approximately 25% seen once. Sample: naive CD8+ T cells from blood, with Jurkat cell RNA spiked in. Subset indicated: FACS-sorted CD8+CD4-CCR7+CD45RA+ naive T cells. All receptors derive from a human donor in good health. Some libraries in this study had Jurkat cell RNA spiked in.

Points on this clonotype: A single base separates this from a much larger clone, so it may be a read error. The V gene is TRBV7-6, the J gene TRBJ2-7, with TRBD2 matching over 10 bases. Germline V gene lookup returns CDR1 SGHVS and CDR2 FNYEAQ. The V and J ends lost 5 bases and 6 bases, in that order; junction bases with no gene match: 13. The CDR3 totals 16 residues. CDR3: CASSKQGTSEFSEQYF. In DNA, the CDR3 is TGTGCCAGCAGCAAGCAAGGGACTAGCGAGTTTTCCGAGCAGTACTTC.

Worth noting for this clonotype: A read error is possible here, since a much larger clone lies one base away. V is TRBV4-3 and J is TRBJ1-1; D not resolved. The CDR3 sequence is 13 residues long. The germline V gene encodes CDR1 LGHNA and CDR2 YSLEER. CDR3 in DNA: TGCGACAGCAGCCAAGATGTGGGCACTGAAGCTTTCTTT. This sequence encodes CDSSQDVGTEAFF.

J is TRBJ2-3 and V is TRBV4-3; a possible D gene is TRBD2 (6 bases). The germline V gene has CDR1 LGHNA and CDR2 YSLEER. Trimming stripped 0 bases from V and 1 base from J, with 11 bases between. This CDR3 contains 16 residues. CDR3 nucleotides: TGCGCCAGCAGCCAAGAGGACTGGGGGGGCACAGATACGCAGTATTTT. It is translated as CASSQEDWGGTDTQYF.

The table lists this clonotype with many counts. The chain combines TRBV28 with TRBJ1-5; D uncertain. Trimming removed 5 bases at V and 4 bases at J, with 12 bases between. The CDR3 has 14 residues. The germline V gene encodes CDR1 MDHEN and CDR2 SYDVKM. CDR3 amino acids: CASSTIEMNQPQHF. The DNA for the CDR3 is TGTGCCAGCAGTACCATTGAGATGAATCAGCCCCAGCATTTT.

Worth noting for this clonotype: Possible read error: a much larger clone is one base away. This chain joins TRBV7-9 and TRBJ1-1, with a tentative D call TRBD1 (5 bases). V was clipped by 7 bases and J by 8 bases, with 17 bases between them. The CDR3 extends over 13 amino acids. Looked up from germline, CDR1 is SEHNR and CDR2 is FQNEAQ (reference sequence). In DNA, the CDR3 is TGTGCCAGCACCCTGGGACGGCGGTTGGAAGCTTTCTTT. It codes for CASTLGRRLEAFF.

In this sample, this clonotype turned up many times. The gene calls are TRBV28 and TRBJ2-2; TRBD1 is a possible D gene (6 bases). This CDR3 region has 16 residues. CDR1 and CDR2 (germline): MDHEN, SYDVKM. The V end lost 5 bases, the J end lost 1 base, and 14 bases lay between the germline ends. CDR3 amino acids: CASSPVETGNTGELFF. The CDR3 nucleotides read TGTGCCAGCAGTCCCGTCGAGACAGGGAACACCGGGGAGCTGTTTTTT. The whole variable domain, remainder taken from reference TRBV28 and TRBJ2-2, is DVKVTQSSRYLVKRTGEKVFLECVQDMDHENMFWYRQDPGLGLRLIYFSYDVKMKEKGDIPEGYSVSREKKERFSLILESASTNQTSMYLCASSPVETGNTGELFFGEGSRLTVL.

Details on this clonotype: This may arise from a read error, as a much more abundant clone is one base away. The V gene is TRBV2, the J gene TRBJ2-5; D not certain. The CDR3 is made up of 13 amino acids. Looked up from germline, CDR1 is SNHLY and CDR2 is FYNNEI. For the CDR3, the DNA is TGTGCCAGCAGGGATACTATTGACAAGACCGAGTACTTC. It encodes CASRDTIDKTEYF.

This clonotype was counted ten times or more. V is TRBV4-3 and J is TRBJ2-5, with a weak D call TRBD1 (5 bases). The CDR3 is 15 residues long. The V end was cut by 3 bases, the J end by 0 bases, with 11 bases between. CDR1 and CDR2 from the germline V gene are LGHNA and YSLEER. CDR3 nucleotide sequence: TGCGCCAGCAGCCACCGACAGACATACCAAGAGACCCAGTACTTC. Translating it yields CASSHRQTYQETQYF.

This clonotype was counted between two and nine times. This chain links TRBV19 with TRBJ2-2, with 9 bases matching TRBD1. After removal of 4 bases from V and 4 bases from J, the junction contained 4 bases not matched to a gene. Germline CDR1 reads LNHDA; CDR2 reads SQIVND (reference sequence). The CDR3 contains 15 residues. CDR3 nucleotide sequence: TGTGCCAGTAGTACTCCGGGACAGGGCACCGGGGAGCTGTTTTTT. Translating it yields CASSTPGQGTGELFF.

Comments on this clonotype: One base away lies a much larger clone, so this may be a sequencing read error. This chain uses TRBV7-9 with TRBJ2-7; D possibly corresponds to TRBD2 (6 bases). CDR1 is SEHNR and CDR2 is FQNEAQ in the germline V gene (reference sequence). This CDR3 has 16 amino acids. The CDR3 is CASRLPRDGSSYEQYF. The CDR3 nucleotides are TGTGCCAGCCGCTTACCGAGGGACGGGAGCTCCTACGAGCAGTACTTC.

V and J are TRBV20-1 and TRBJ2-7; 8 bases align to TRBD2. The junction had 15 bases not matched to a gene; V was cut back by 6 bases and J by 5 bases. Germline values: CDR1 DFQATT, CDR2 SNEGSKA (reference sequence). The CDR3 loop spans 15 amino acids. CDR3 residues: CSAQRTGGWRDEQYF. DNA for the CDR3: TGCAGTGCGCAGCGGACGGGAGGGTGGCGGGACGAGCAGTACTTC.

At least ten counts were recorded for this clonotype. The chain uses TRBV2 and TRBJ2-1; D is unresolved. The germline CDR1 and CDR2 sequences are SNHLY and FYNNEI. V dropped 3 bases and J dropped 5 bases, with 2 bases sitting between them. The CDR3 has 11 residues. As DNA, the CDR3 is TGTGCCAGCAGTGACCACAATGAGCAGTTCTTC. It is translated as CASSDHNEQFF.

This clonotype showed up many times. The chain is built from TRBV11-2 and TRBJ1-6; a possible D gene is TRBD1 (6 bases). CDR3 length: 17 residues. CDR1 SGHAT and CDR2 FQNNGV come from the germline V gene. V gave up 3 bases and J gave up 8 bases, with 20 bases separating them. In DNA form, the CDR3 reads TGTGCCAGCAGCTTTTATCCCCGTAGGGACAATTATTCACCCCTCCACTTT. It encodes CASSFYPRRDNYSPLHF.

This clonotype was seen many times. The CDR3 bases are TGTGCCAGCAGTTTAGAGGGGGCAGTCACTGAAGCTTTCTTT. Translated: CASSLEGAVTEAFF. V and J are TRBV12-3 or TRBV12-4 and TRBJ1-1; 7 bases are a match to TRBD1. CDR3 length: 14 amino acids. V lost 1 base, J lost 4 bases, and 3 bases stayed unmatched.

As to this clonotype: Being one base from a much bigger clone, this may be a read error. CDR3 nucleotides: TGTGCCAGCAGTTCTTTAGGCTCTGAAGCTCTCTTT. Protein product: CASSSLGSEALF. This chain connects TRBV27 to TRBJ1-1, with D unresolved. The germline V gene has CDR1 MNHEY and CDR2 SMNVEV (reference sequence). The CDR3 is 12 amino acids.

The CDR3 nucleotides read TGTGCCAGTAGCCCGACAGGATCCGAGCAGTACTTC. The encoded protein is CASSPTGSEQYF. The gene calls are TRBV19 and TRBJ2-7, with a possible D match to TRBD1 (6 bases). Germline values: CDR1 LNHDA, CDR2 SQIVND (reference sequence). Trimming pared 6 bases from V and 6 bases from J, leaving 12 bases between. The CDR3 extends over 12 amino acids.

With respect to this clonotype: At one boundary the junction diverges from the germline segment, which might be a read error. The chain links TRBV19 to TRBJ2-7; D may be TRBD2 (6 bases). This CDR3 is 14 amino acids long. Germline V CDR1 and CDR2: LNHDA, SQIVND (reference sequence). CDR3 nucleotide sequence: TGTGCCAGTAGCCCCGGGGGTTGGCCCTACGGGCAGTACTTC. This sequence encodes CASSPGGWPYGQYF.

A word on this clonotype: Given a much more abundant clone one base away, this may be a read error. This chain uses TRBV27 with TRBJ1-3; TRBD1 is a possible D gene (5 bases). Trimming pared 6 bases from V and 4 bases from J, leaving 10 bases between. The CDR3 runs to 13 residues. In germline, CDR1 is MNHEY, CDR2 SMNVEV (reference sequence). Here the CDR3 DNA reads TGTGCCAGCAGACTGGACATCGGAAACACCATATATTTT. Translation gives CASRLDIGNTIYF.

Notes on this clonotype: A much larger clonotype is one base distant, so this may be a read error. The chain carries TRBV7-8 and TRBJ2-3; unclear D gene. The germline V gene has CDR1 SGHVS and CDR2 FQNEAQ. This CDR3 has 15 residues. CDR3 sequence: CASGLLGGSTDTQYF. As DNA, the CDR3 is TGTGCCAGCGGCTTACTTGGCGGAAGCACAGATACGCAGTATTTT.

This clonotype was recorded at least ten times. J is TRBJ2-5 and V is TRBV29-1, with 9 positions matching TRBD1. V lost 7 bases to trimming and J lost 3 bases; unmatched junction nucleotides: 6. CDR1 is SQVTM and CDR2 is ANQGSEA in the germline V gene. The CDR3 covers 13 residues. CDR3 sequence (DNA): TGCAGCGCCCCCCGGACAGGGGAAGAGACCCAGTACTTC. Protein: CSAPRTGEETQYF.

In its sample, this clonotype was seen once. A clone one base away is much larger, so this may be a read error. J is TRBJ2-3 and V is TRBV20-1; TRBD1 matches at 7 bases. The germline gives CDR1 DFQATT, CDR2 SNEGSKA (reference sequence). This CDR3 region has 13 residues. The CDR3 sequence is CSARTGITDAQYF. Here the CDR3 DNA reads TGCAGTGCTAGGACAGGGATCACAGATGCGCAGTATTTT.

This clonotype has ten or more counts. The chain has TRBV6-5 and TRBJ2-7; 8 bases line up with TRBD1. CDR3 length: 13 amino acids. Germline trimming cut 7 bases from V and 2 bases from J; bases unmatched to any gene: 4. Germline V CDR1 and CDR2: MNHEY, SVGAGI. The CDR3, as DNA: TGTGCCAGCACCCCAGGGGGCACCTACGAGCAGTACTTC. This encodes CASTPGGTYEQYF.

This clonotype appeared many times. The CDR3 DNA follows: TGTGCCAGCAGCCACGGGGAGCTGTTTTTT. It encodes CASSHGELFF. The chain carries TRBV3-1 and TRBJ2-2; D call uncertain. Germline CDR1 reads LGHDT; CDR2 reads YNNKEL (reference sequence). The CDR3 consists of 10 residues. Trimming removed 3 bases at V and 7 bases at J, with 0 bases between.